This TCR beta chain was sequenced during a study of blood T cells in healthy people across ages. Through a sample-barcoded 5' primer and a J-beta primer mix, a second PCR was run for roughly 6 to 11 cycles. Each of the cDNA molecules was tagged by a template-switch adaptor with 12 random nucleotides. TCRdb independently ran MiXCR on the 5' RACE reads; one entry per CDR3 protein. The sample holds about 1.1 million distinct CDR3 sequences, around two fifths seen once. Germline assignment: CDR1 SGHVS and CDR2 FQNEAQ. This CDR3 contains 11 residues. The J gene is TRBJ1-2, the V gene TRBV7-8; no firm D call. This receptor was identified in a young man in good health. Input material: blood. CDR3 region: CAAGNLYGYTF. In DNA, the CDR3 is TGTGCGGCCGGGAACCTCTATGGCTACACCTTC.